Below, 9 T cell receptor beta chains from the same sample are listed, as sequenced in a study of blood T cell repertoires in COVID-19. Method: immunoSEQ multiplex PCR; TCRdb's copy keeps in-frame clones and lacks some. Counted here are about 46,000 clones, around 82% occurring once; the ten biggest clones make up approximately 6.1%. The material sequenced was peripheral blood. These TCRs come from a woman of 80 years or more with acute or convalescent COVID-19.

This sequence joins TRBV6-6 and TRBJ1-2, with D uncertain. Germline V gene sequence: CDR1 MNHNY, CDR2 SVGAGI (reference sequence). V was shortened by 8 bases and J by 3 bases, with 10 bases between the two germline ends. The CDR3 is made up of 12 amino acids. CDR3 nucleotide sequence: TGTGCCAGCGGAGGGTTCGACTATGGCTACACCTTC. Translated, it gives CASGGFDYGYTF.

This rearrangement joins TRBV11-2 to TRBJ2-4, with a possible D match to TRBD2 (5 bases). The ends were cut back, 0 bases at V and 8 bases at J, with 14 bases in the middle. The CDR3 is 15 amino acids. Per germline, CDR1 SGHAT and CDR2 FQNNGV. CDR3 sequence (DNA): TGTGCCAGCAGCTTAGAACGGACTGAGGGTGACATTCAGTACTTC. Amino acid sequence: CASSLERTEGDIQYF. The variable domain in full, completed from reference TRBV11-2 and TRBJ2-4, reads EAGVAQSPRYKIIEKRQSVAFWCNPISGHATLYWYQQILGQGPKLLIQFQNNGVVDDSQLPKDRFSAERLKGVDSTLKIQPAKLEDSAVYLCASSLERTEGDIQYFGAGTRLSVL.

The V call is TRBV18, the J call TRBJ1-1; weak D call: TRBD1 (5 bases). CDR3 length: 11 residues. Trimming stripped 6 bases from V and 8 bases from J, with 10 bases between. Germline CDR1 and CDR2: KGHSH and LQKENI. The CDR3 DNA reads TGTGCCAGCTCCCTCGACAGAGAAGCTTTCTTT. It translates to CASSLDREAFF.

CDR3 sequence reads: CATSPAGFGNEQFF. The CDR3 nucleotides are TGTGCCACCAGCCCCGCAGGGTTCGGCAATGAGCAGTTCTTC. The chain couples TRBV24-1 to TRBJ2-1; D might be TRBD1 (5 bases). Germline lookup yields CDR1 KGHDR and CDR2 SFDVKD. The CDR3 sequence is 14 residues long. The germline V and J ends were trimmed by 7 bases and 6 bases, with 15 bases remaining between them.

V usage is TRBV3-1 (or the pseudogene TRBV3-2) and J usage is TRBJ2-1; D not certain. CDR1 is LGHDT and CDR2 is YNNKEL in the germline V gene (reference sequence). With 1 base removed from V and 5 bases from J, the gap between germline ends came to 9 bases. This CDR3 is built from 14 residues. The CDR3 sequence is CASSQVLDDNEQFF. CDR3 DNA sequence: TGTGCCAGCAGCCAAGTCCTAGACGACAATGAGCAGTTCTTC.

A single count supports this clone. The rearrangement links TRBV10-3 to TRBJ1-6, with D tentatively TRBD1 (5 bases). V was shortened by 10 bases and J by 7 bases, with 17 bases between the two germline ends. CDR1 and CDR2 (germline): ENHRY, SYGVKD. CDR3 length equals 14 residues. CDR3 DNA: TGTGCCACGAGCAGGGAGGATATCAATTCACCCCTCCACTTT. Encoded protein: CATSREDINSPLHF.

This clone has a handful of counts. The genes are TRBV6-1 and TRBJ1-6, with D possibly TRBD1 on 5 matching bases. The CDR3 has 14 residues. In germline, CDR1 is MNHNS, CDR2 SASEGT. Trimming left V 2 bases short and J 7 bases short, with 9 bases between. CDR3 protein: CASSEQGTNSPLHF. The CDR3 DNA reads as TGTGCCAGCAGTGAACAGGGAACCAATTCACCCCTCCACTTT.

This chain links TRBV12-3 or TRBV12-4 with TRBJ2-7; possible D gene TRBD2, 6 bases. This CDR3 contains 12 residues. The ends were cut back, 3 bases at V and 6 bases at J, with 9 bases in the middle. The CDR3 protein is CASSFGGFEQYF. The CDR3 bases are TGTGCCAGCAGTTTTGGGGGGTTCGAGCAGTACTTC.

The CDR3 loop reads CASSLDRHTGELFF. The CDR3 DNA sequence: TGTGCCAGCAGCTTAGACAGACACACCGGGGAGCTGTTTTTT. The V gene is TRBV7-6, the J gene TRBJ2-2; no clear D gene. This CDR3 has 14 amino acids. V was pared by 1 base and J by 3 bases, with 6 bases between. Germline V gene sequence: CDR1 SGHVS, CDR2 FNYEAQ.